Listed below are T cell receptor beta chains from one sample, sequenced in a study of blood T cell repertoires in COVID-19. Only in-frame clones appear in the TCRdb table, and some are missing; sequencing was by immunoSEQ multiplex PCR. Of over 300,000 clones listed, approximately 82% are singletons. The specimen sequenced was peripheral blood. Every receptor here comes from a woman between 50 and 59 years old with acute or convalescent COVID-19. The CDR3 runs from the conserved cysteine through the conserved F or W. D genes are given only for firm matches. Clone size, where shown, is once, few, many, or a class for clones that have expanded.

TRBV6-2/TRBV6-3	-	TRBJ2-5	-	CASSYSDRTPPETQYF	TGTGCCAGCAGTTACTCAGACAGGACGCCCCCAGAGACCCAGTACTTC
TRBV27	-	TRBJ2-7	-	CASSSNYEQYF	TGTGCCAGCAGTTCCAACTACGAGCAGTACTTC
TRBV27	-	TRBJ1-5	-	CASSFKGRQPQHF	TGTGCCAGCAGTTTTAAGGGGCGGCAGCCCCAGCATTTT
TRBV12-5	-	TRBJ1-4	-	CASGLAPGASNEKLFF	TGTGCTAGTGGTTTGGCCCCAGGGGCGTCTAATGAAAAACTGTTTTTT
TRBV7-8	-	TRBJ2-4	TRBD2	CASSLIFSRAGGGNIQYF	TGTGCCAGCAGCTTAATCTTCTCGAGAGCGGGAGGGGGAAACATTCAGTACTTC
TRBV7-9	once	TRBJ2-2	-	CASSLVRVAGDTGELFF	TGTGCCAGCAGCTTAGTGCGGGTTGCAGGGGATACCGGGGAGCTGTTTTTT
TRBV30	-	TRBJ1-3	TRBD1	CAWDEGTGSGNTIYF	TGTGCCTGGGACGAGGGGACAGGCTCTGGAAACACCATATATTTT
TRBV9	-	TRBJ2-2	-	CASSVTSGNTGELFF	TGTGCCAGCAGCGTAACCAGCGGGAACACCGGGGAGCTGTTTTTT
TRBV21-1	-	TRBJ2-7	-	CASSKASEAVHLYEQYF	TGTGCCAGCAGCAAGGCCTCTGAGGCAGTACATCTATACGAGCAGTACTTC
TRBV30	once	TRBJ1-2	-	CAWKRAGDNYGYTF	TGTGCCTGGAAGAGAGCGGGGGACAACTATGGCTACACCTTC
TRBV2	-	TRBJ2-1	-	CASSEGSSPYNEQFF	TGTGCCAGCAGTGAGGGGTCTAGCCCTTACAATGAGCAGTTCTTC
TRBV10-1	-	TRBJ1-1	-	CASSRQNTEAFF	TGCGCCAGCAGCCGACAAAACACTGAAGCTTTCTTT
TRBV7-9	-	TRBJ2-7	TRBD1	CASSLVPTGQGLYEQYF	TGTGCCAGCAGCTTAGTTCCCACGGGACAGGGGCTGTACGAGCAGTACTTC
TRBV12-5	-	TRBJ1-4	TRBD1	CATSRTGGFGEKLFF	TGTGCTACAAGTAGGACAGGGGGCTTTGGTGAAAAACTGTTTTTT
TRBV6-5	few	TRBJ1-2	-	CASSYRQMTGYTF	TGTGCCAGCAGTTACCGACAGATGACTGGCTACACCTTC
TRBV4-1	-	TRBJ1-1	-	CASSQDISTEAFF	TGCGCCAGCAGCCAAGATATCTCCACTGAAGCTTTCTTT
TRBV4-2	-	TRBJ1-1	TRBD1	CASSQEGTDEAFF	TGTGCCAGCAGCCAAGAAGGGACAGATGAAGCTTTCTTT